This is a list of T cell receptor beta chains from one sample in a study of blood T cell repertoires in COVID-19. Assay: immunoSEQ multiplex PCR; the TCRdb copy retains only in-frame clones and omits some. This sample has under 250,000 clones, with roughly 85% found just once. The sample consisted of peripheral blood. The origin of the receptors is a woman of 80 years or more with acute or convalescent COVID-19. The CDR3 runs from the conserved cysteine through the conserved F or W. The order of the fields is V gene, clone size, J gene, D gene, CDR3 protein, CDR3 DNA. D genes are given only for firm matches. Some rows mark clone size as missing; the rest say once, few, many or name a class of expanded clone.

V: TRBV11-3; size: .; J: TRBJ1-1; D: TRBD1; CDR3: CASSLDLLSGGKAFF; DNA: TGTGCCAGCAGCTTAGATCTTCTGTCAGGGGGAAAAGCTTTCTTT
V: TRBV2; size: .; J: TRBJ1-3; D: .; CDR3: CASSDSGENTIYF; DNA: TGTGCCAGCAGTGATTCAGGGGAAAACACCATATATTTT
V: TRBV6-5; size: .; J: TRBJ1-5; D: TRBD1; CDR3: CASRDRYDGNQPQHF; DNA: TGTGCCAGCAGGGACAGGTACGACGGCAATCAGCCCCAGCATTTT
V: TRBV28; size: .; J: TRBJ1-2; D: TRBD1; CDR3: CASSPPDRDRYYGYTF; DNA: TGTGCCAGCAGTCCTCCGGACAGGGACAGATACTATGGCTACACCTTC
V: TRBV5-5; size: .; J: TRBJ1-1; D: .; CDR3: CASSLDPAGAEAFF; DNA: TGTGCCAGCAGCTTGGATCCAGCCGGGGCTGAAGCTTTCTTT
V: TRBV7-9; size: .; J: TRBJ1-2; D: .; CDR3: CASSLGVWNSLGGYTF; DNA: TGTGCCAGCAGCTTAGGGGTTTGGAACAGTCTAGGAGGATACACCTTC
V: TRBV7-3; size: .; J: TRBJ2-7; D: TRBD1; CDR3: CASSLDRVKQYF; DNA: TGTGCCAGCAGCTTGGACAGGGTTAAGCAGTACTTC
V: TRBV6-4; size: .; J: TRBJ2-1; D: TRBD2; CDR3: CASSEGSGVYEQFF; DNA: TGTGCCAGCAGTGAGGGTAGCGGGGTCTATGAGCAGTTCTTC
V: TRBV7-8; size: .; J: TRBJ1-4; D: .; CDR3: CASSAGMGNEKLFF; DNA: TGTGCCAGCAGCGCAGGGATGGGTAATGAAAAACTGTTTTTT
V: TRBV27; size: few; J: TRBJ1-1; D: TRBD1; CDR3: CASSLSTGINTEAFF; DNA: TGTGCCAGCAGTTTATCGACAGGGATCAACACTGAAGCTTTCTTT
V: TRBV7-2; size: .; J: TRBJ2-7; D: .; CDR3: CASSLQAPDEQYF; DNA: TGTGCCAGCAGCTTACAGGCCCCCGACGAGCAGTACTTC
V: TRBV27; size: .; J: TRBJ1-3; D: .; CDR3: CASSLREGYSGNTIYF; DNA: TGTGCCAGCAGCCTCCGAGAGGGCTACTCTGGAAACACCATATATTTT
V: TRBV18; size: .; J: TRBJ2-7; D: .; CDR3: CASSLGQSAYEQYF; DNA: TGTGCCAGCTCACTCGGACAGTCCGCCTACGAGCAGTACTTC
V: TRBV5-4; size: .; J: TRBJ2-2; D: TRBD1; CDR3: CASSTDRGAGELFF; DNA: TGTGCCAGCAGCACCGACAGGGGGGCCGGGGAGCTGTTTTTT
V: TRBV6-2/TRBV6-3; size: .; J: TRBJ1-5; D: .; CDR3: CASSYSRAWNQPQHF; DNA: TGTGCCAGCAGTTACTCCAGGGCTTGGAATCAGCCCCAGCATTTT
V: TRBV19; size: .; J: TRBJ2-1; D: TRBD1; CDR3: CASMLVGRQGRKGVTPHEQFF; DNA: TGTGCCAGTATGCTCGTGGGAAGACAGGGCAGAAAAGGGGTAACCCCACATGAGCAGTTCTTC
V: TRBV15; size: .; J: TRBJ1-1; D: .; CDR3: CATSRNGPGITEAFF; DNA: TGTGCCACCAGCAGAAACGGCCCGGGGATCACTGAAGCTTTCTTT
V: TRBV19; size: .; J: TRBJ1-5; D: .; CDR3: CASTAGGQPQHF; DNA: TGTGCCAGTACCGCTGGCGGTCAGCCCCAGCATTTT
V: TRBV10-3; size: .; J: TRBJ1-1; D: .; CDR3: CAISDIGGLRGAFF; DNA: TGTGCCATCAGCGATATTGGGGGACTCCGGGGGGCTTTCTTT
V: TRBV12-3/TRBV12-4; size: .; J: TRBJ1-1; D: .; CDR3: CASSLFWGLAFF; DNA: TGTGCCAGCAGTTTGTTTTGGGGCTTGGCTTTCTTT
V: TRBV5-6; size: once; J: TRBJ1-5; D: .; CDR3: CASSPRGGTGLQPQHF; DNA: TGTGCCAGCAGCCCACGGGGGGGGACGGGGCTTCAGCCCCAGCATTTT
V: TRBV5-1; size: .; J: TRBJ1-3; D: TRBD1; CDR3: CASSVDRGNTIYF; DNA: TGCGCCAGCAGCGTCGACAGGGGGAACACCATATATTTT
V: TRBV19; size: .; J: TRBJ1-1; D: .; CDR3: CASSIWELEAFF; DNA: TGTGCCAGTAGTATCTGGGAGCTAGAAGCTTTCTTT
V: TRBV3-1/TRBV3-2; size: .; J: TRBJ2-2; D: TRBD2; CDR3: CASSQTVTSGGGTGELFF; DNA: TGTGCCAGCAGCCAAACGGTGACTAGCGGGGGTGGCACCGGGGAGCTGTTTTTT
V: TRBV9; size: .; J: TRBJ2-2; D: TRBD1; CDR3: CASSFRRDRVNTGELFF; DNA: TGTGCCAGCAGCTTCCGCCGGGACAGGGTTAACACCGGGGAGCTGTTTTTT
V: TRBV6-5; size: once; J: TRBJ1-1; D: .; CDR3: CASRSPPNTEAFF; DNA: TGTGCCAGCAGGAGCCCGCCGAACACTGAAGCTTTCTTT
V: TRBV20-1; size: .; J: TRBJ2-3; D: .; CDR3: CSASSADTQYF; DNA: TGCAGTGCGAGCTCAGCGGATACGCAGTATTTT
V: TRBV2; size: .; J: TRBJ2-2; D: .; CDR3: CASSEGFGTGELFF; DNA: TGTGCCAGCTCCGAGGGCTTTGGAACCGGGGAGCTGTTTTTT
V: TRBV18; size: .; J: TRBJ2-7; D: TRBD1; CDR3: CASSPEHRDRVYEQYF; DNA: TGTGCCAGCTCACCCGAGCATAGGGACAGGGTCTACGAGCAGTACTTC
V: TRBV18; size: few; J: TRBJ2-7; D: TRBD2; CDR3: CASSPLAGGPSYEQYF; DNA: TGTGCCAGCTCACCGTTAGCGGGGGGCCCTTCCTACGAGCAGTACTTC
V: TRBV27; size: .; J: TRBJ1-1; D: TRBD1; CDR3: CASSRLPGTGLNTEAFF; DNA: TGTGCCAGCAGTCGCCTCCCCGGGACAGGCTTGAACACTGAAGCTTTCTTT
V: TRBV6-2/TRBV6-3; size: .; J: TRBJ1-5; D: .; CDR3: CASSSGQGIYSNQPQHF; DNA: TGTGCCAGCAGTTCAGGGCAGGGAATTTATAGCAATCAGCCCCAGCATTTT
V: TRBV3-1/TRBV3-2; size: few; J: TRBJ1-1; D: TRBD1; CDR3: CASSFWDRSTEAFF; DNA: TGTGCCAGCAGCTTTTGGGACAGATCCACTGAAGCTTTCTTT